This T cell receptor (beta chain) was captured by sequencing in a study of cytomegalovirus exposure and HLA in healthy donors. Whole-study results and caveats: The study carried out a later analysis of TCR beta sequences. It associated approximately 16,000 of them with specific HLA alleles at a false discovery rate of 0.05. Analyzed later, association rates of TCRs varied across HLA loci, with DRB1 most and HLA-C fewest. Versus the approximately 700-donor mean, an Asian-associated ancestry cluster reportedly showed fewer N-insertions in a later analysis.

As regards this clone: Its target is not known.

Per the germline V gene, CDR1 is SNHLY and CDR2 is FYNNEI. V was clipped by 3 bases and J by 4 bases; unmatched bases: 5. This CDR3 is 15 amino acids long. Researchers ran the PCR with 60 Vbeta and 13 Jbeta primers. Clones were sequenced by immunoSEQ multiplex PCR, and TCRdb holds only the in-frame ones, with some missing. The table lists 35,000 to 55,000 clones, 63% of them singletons. This rearrangement joins TRBV2 to TRBJ2-1; 8 nucleotides agree with TRBD2. The clonotype comes from a man in his sixties in good health and CMV-seropositive. Sequencing was done on a sample of PBMCs. The DNA for the CDR3 is TGTGCCAGCAGTGAGGGCGGGAGGAGGTACAATGAGCAGTTCTTC. This encodes CASSEGGRRYNEQFF.